Here is one T cell receptor beta chain with its context. The antigen is undetermined. Every donor was a healthy person donating bone marrow. This sample was taken from a study of cytomegalovirus exposure and HLA in healthy donors. Study observations and caveats: In vitro testing confirmed a few CMV-associated chains as specific for CMV antigens. A link between a missense DCLRE1C variant and TCR beta V- and J-gene trimming emerged from a later analysis. An analysis that was carried out later associated 16,000 or so TCR beta sequences with HLA alleles at 0.05 false discovery rate.

The PCR had 60 Vbeta and 13 Jbeta primers. Some clones are missing from TCRdb's copy, which holds only in-frame ones; the method was immunoSEQ multiplex PCR. The sample lists about 160,000 clones; 68% were seen once. Sample: PBMCs. The sequence was obtained from a middle-aged woman in good health and CMV-seropositive.

CDR3 sequence (DNA): TGTGCCAGCAGCTTAGTTTCGAGCAATGAGCAGTTCTTC. As protein: CASSLVSSNEQFF. The chain has TRBV7-2 and TRBJ2-1; the D is unclear. This CDR3 region has 13 residues. V lost 1 base, J lost 6 bases, and 7 bases lay in between. CDR1 and CDR2 from the germline V gene are SGHTA and FQGNSA.